The TCR beta chain described here comes from a study of T-cell memory formation after mild COVID-19. cDNA libraries for TCR alpha and TCR beta, carrying sample barcodes and UMIs, came from 5'RACE with constant-segment primers. TCRdb passed the 5' RACE reads through MiXCR, listing each CDR3 protein once. The data hold about 290,000 distinct CDR3 sequences, with approximately 16% observed a single time. Study observations and caveats: Shrinking CD4+ clones resided mostly in CM and EM, and CD8+ ones in EMRA. The finding that pre-infection memory included some responding clones suggested that cross-reactive memory joined.

This clonotype was found many times. Its antigen is currently unknown. This clonotype originated in a man younger than 35 who had mild COVID-19 (a few samples of this study predate the infection). Cell type and time point are not known. The sequenced sample consisted of PBMCs or a T cell subset sorted from them (not recorded which).

DNA for the CDR3: TGTGCCAGCAGTGAATCCGGGCGGATGGGGGAGACCCAGTACTTC. This sequence encodes CASSESGRMGETQYF. The rearrangement links TRBV25-1 to TRBJ2-5, with no clear D. Trimming stripped 1 base from V and 5 bases from J, with 14 bases between. The germline V gene encodes CDR1 MGHDK and CDR2 SYGVNS. The CDR3 runs 15 residues. The full variable domain, rest sourced from reference TRBV25-1 and TRBJ2-5, is EADIYQTPRYLVIGTGKKITLECSQTMGHDKMYWYQQDPGMELHLIHYSYGVNSTEKGDLSSESTVSRIRTEHFPLTLESARPSHTSQYLCASSESGRMGETQYFGPGTRLLVL.